Listed here are 5 T cell receptor beta chains from one sample, sequenced in a study of regulatory T cells in long-lasting Graves disease. Time point specified: persistent/refractory GD, antithyroid drugs over 5 years with positive TRAb. Extracted RNA from PBMCs served as the source of the TCR library. CDR3 regions were amplified by Arm-PCR using iRepertoire HTBI primers to build TCR beta libraries. TCRdb re-called the multiplex PCR reads through MiXCR, storing one row per CDR3 protein. The sample shows roughly 450,000 distinct CDR3 sequences, about 20% of them seen only once. Sample: peripheral blood mononuclear cells (PBMCs), taken when the disease was refractory, from a patient treated with antithyroid drugs. Source of these receptors: a female donor with Graves disease.

At least ten counts were recorded for this clonotype. This chain links TRBV10-3 with TRBJ1-1; D unresolved. Per germline, CDR1 ENHRY and CDR2 SYGVKD. V lost 3 bases, J lost 1 base, and 9 bases lay in between. The CDR3 loop spans 14 amino acids. In DNA form, the CDR3 reads TGTGCCATCAGTGATTTCGTAGAGAACACTGAAGCTTTCTTT. Translated: CAISDFVENTEAFF.

The V and J genes are TRBV7-2 and TRBJ1-1, with TRBD1 matching 9 bases. Germline V gives CDR1 SGHTA, CDR2 FQGNSA. V shed 5 bases, J shed 3 bases, and the junction held 4 bases outside the gene matches. The CDR3 consists of 14 residues. Here the CDR3 DNA reads TGTGCCAGCAGCAAACAGGGGGCTTACACTGAAGCTTTCTTT. It encodes CASSKQGAYTEAFF. Drawing the rest from reference TRBV7-2 and TRBJ1-1, the complete variable domain is GAGVSQSPSNKVTEKGKDVELRCDPISGHTALYWYRQSLGQGLEFLIYFQGNSAPDKSGLPSDRFSAERTGGSVSTLTIQRTQQEDSAVYLCASSKQGAYTEAFFGQGTRLTVV.

The chain carries TRBV7-2 and TRBJ2-7; 7 bases agree with TRBD2. The V gene's germline CDR1 is SGHTA and CDR2 FQGNSA. This CDR3 spans 16 amino acids. The V and J ends lost 3 bases and 2 bases, in that order; junction bases with no gene match: 10. This CDR3 reads CASSLEASGGPYEQYF. In DNA form, the CDR3 reads TGTGCCAGCAGCTTGGAGGCTAGCGGAGGGCCCTACGAGCAGTACTTC.

This clonotype was detected ten times or more. J is TRBJ2-7 and V is TRBV20-1; D perhaps matches TRBD2 (6 bases). This CDR3 region has 14 residues. Germline values: CDR1 DFQATT, CDR2 SNEGSKA (reference sequence). With 3 bases removed from V and 2 bases from J, the gap between germline ends came to 14 bases. CDR3 bases: TGCAGTGCTAGTCCGCCTTCTAGCGCCTACGAGCAGTACTTC. Its protein is CSASPPSSAYEQYF.

This clonotype came up many times. In DNA, the CDR3 is TGTGCCAGCAAGAGCGAGGGCTTAGCCAAAAACATTCAGTACTTC. Translation gives CASKSEGLAKNIQYF. The V gene is TRBV6-1, the J gene TRBJ2-4; possibly TRBD2 for D (5 bases). There are 15 residues in the CDR3. V was cut by 7 bases and J by 0 bases, with 13 bases left in between. The germline CDR1 and CDR2 sequences are MNHNS and SASEGT.